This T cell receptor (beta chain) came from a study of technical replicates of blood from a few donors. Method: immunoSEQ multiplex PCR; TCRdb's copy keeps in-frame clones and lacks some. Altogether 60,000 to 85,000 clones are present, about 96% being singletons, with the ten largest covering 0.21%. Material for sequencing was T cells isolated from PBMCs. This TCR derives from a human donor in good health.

The CDR3: CASITGGGNEQFF. Written as DNA, the CDR3 is TGTGCCAGCATAACGGGAGGGGGGAATGAGCAGTTCTTC. The chain carries TRBV7-9 and TRBJ2-1; 8 bases are a match to TRBD2. With V trimmed by 7 bases and J by 7 bases, 6 bases remained unmatched. Germline CDR1 SEHNR, CDR2 FQNEAQ (reference sequence). CDR3 length: 13 amino acids. Full variable domain (outside the CDR3, taken from reference TRBV7-9 and TRBJ2-1): DTGVSQNPRHKITKRGQNVTFRCDPISEHNRLYWYRQTLGQGPEFLTYFQNEAQLEKSRLLSDRFSAERPKGSFSTLEIQRTEQGDSAMYLCASITGGGNEQFFGPGTRLTVL.